This TCR beta chain is from a study of follicular helper T cells after annual influenza vaccination. V dropped 2 bases and J dropped 5 bases, with 4 bases sitting between them. Germline assignment: CDR1 SGHRS and CDR2 YFSETQ. The CDR3 extends over 12 amino acids. The time point denotes: 2014-2015 season, 7 days after vaccination. Overall study findings and caveats: Just roughly 8.5-20% of cells analyzed had recovered productive TCRB sequences. Recurrent ICOS+CD38+ cTfh clonotypes included tetramer and AIM influenza-specific ones. ICOS+CD38+ cTfh clonality change tracked circulating plasmablast frequency change.

Data came from immunoSEQ multiplex PCR; TCRdb stores just in-frame clones and leaves some out. The profile shows some 15,000 clones, approximately 84% of them singletons. With respect to this clone: The antigen is not known.

Specimen: CXCR5+ CD38- circulating T follicular helper cells from blood, collected 7 days after influenza vaccination. Subset defined: circulating Tfh, non-naive CD4+CXCR5+PD-1+ (ICOS+CD38+ or ICOS-CD38-). The clonotype was recovered from an adult who received the influenza vaccine. The rearrangement joins TRBV5-1 to TRBJ1-4, with unresolved D. For the CDR3, the DNA is TGCGCCAGCAGCTTCTCCAATGAAAAACTGTTTTTT. This encodes CASSFSNEKLFF. The variable domain in full, with the rest retrieved from reference TRBV5-1 and TRBJ1-4, is KAGVTQTPRYLIKTRGQQVTLSCSPISGHRSVSWYQQTPGQGLQFLFEYFSETQRNKGNFPGRFSGRQFSNSRSEMNVSTLELGDSALYLCASSFSNEKLFFGSGTQLSVL.